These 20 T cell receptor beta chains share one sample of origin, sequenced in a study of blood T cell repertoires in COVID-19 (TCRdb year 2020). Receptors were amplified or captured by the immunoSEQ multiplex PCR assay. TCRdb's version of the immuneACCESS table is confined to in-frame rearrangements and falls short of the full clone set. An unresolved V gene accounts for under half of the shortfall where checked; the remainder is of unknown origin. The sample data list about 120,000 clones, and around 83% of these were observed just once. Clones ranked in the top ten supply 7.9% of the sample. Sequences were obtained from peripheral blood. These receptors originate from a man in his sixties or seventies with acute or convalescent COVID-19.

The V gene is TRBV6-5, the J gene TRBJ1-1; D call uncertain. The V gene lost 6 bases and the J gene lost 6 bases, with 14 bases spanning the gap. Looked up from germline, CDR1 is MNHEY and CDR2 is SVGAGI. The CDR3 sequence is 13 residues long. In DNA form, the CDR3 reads TGTGCCAGCAGGCGCGGTGGCAGCTCTGAAGCTTTCTTT. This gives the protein CASRRGGSSEAFF.

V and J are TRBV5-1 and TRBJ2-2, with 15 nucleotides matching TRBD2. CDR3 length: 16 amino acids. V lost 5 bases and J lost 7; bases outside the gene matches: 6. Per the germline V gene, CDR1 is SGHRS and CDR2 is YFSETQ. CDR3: CASRAPGLAGGGELFF. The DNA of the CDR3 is TGCGCCAGCAGAGCCCCGGGACTAGCGGGGGGCGGGGAGCTGTTTTTT.

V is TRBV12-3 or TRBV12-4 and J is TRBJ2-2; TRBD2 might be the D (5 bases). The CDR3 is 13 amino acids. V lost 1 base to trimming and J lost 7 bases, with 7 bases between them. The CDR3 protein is CASSLEGGGELFF. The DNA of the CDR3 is TGTGCCAGCAGTTTAGAAGGAGGCGGGGAGCTGTTTTTT.

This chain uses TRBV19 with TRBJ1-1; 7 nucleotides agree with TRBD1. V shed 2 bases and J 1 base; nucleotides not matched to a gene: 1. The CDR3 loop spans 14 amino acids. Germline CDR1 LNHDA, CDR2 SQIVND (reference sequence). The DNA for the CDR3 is TGTGCCAGTAGTATATACAGGGGGAACACTGAAGCTTTCTTT. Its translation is CASSIYRGNTEAFF.

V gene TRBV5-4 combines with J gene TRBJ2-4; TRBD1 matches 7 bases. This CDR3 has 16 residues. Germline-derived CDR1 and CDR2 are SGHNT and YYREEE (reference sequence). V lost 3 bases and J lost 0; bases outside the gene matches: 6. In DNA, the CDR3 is TGTGCCAGCAGCTCGGGACAGATCATAGCCAAAAACATTCAGTACTTC. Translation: CASSSGQIIAKNIQYF.

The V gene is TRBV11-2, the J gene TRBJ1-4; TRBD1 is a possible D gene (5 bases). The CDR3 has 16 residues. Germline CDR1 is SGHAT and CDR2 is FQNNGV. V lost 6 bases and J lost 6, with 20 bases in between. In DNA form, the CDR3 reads TGTGCCAGCAGAGTTAGATCGGGACTTGGGGATGAAAAACTGTTTTTT. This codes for CASRVRSGLGDEKLFF.

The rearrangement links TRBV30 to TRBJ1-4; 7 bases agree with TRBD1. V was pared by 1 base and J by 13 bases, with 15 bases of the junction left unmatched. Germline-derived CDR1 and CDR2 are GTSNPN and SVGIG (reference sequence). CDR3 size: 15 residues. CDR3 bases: TGTGCCTGGAGTGCCTCGGGACAGTTTAAAACTGGACTGTTTTTT. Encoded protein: CAWSASGQFKTGLFF.

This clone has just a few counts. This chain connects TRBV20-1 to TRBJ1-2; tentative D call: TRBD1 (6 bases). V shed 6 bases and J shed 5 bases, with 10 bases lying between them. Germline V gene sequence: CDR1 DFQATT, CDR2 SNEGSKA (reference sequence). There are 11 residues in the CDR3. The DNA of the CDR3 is TGCAGTGCCTACAGGGAATATGGCTACACCTTC. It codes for CSAYREYGYTF.

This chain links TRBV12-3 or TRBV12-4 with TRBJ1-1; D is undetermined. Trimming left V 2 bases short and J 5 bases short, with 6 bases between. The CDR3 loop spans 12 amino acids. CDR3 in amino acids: CASSLRGTEAFF. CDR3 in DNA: TGTGCCAGCAGTTTAAGAGGGACTGAAGCTTTCTTT.

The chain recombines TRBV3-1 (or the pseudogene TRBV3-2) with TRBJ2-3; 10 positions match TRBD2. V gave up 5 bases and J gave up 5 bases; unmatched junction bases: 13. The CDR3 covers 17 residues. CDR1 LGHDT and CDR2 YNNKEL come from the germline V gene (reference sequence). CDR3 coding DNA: TGTGCCAGCAGCTCCAGAGGGAGCGGGGGGGCCGGAGATACGCAGTATTTT. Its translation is CASSSRGSGGAGDTQYF.

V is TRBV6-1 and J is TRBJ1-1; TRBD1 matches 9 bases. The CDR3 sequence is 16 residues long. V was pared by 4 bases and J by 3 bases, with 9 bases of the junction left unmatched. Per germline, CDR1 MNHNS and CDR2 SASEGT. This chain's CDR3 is CASSGLQGARDTEAFF. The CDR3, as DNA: TGTGCCAGCAGTGGTCTACAGGGGGCGAGGGACACTGAAGCTTTCTTT.

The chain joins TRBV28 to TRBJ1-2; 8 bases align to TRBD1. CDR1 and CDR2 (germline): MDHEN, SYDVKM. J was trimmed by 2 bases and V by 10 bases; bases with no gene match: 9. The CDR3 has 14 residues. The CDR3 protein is CATRTGITNYGYTF. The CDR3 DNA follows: TGTGCCACGAGGACAGGGATTACCAACTATGGCTACACCTTC.

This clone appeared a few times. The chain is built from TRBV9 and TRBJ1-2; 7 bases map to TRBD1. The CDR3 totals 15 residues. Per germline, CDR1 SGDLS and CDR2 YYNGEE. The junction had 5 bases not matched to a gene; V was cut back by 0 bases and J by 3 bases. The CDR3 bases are TGTGCCAGCAGCGTAGCCCCAGGGGGTGACTATGGCTACACCTTC. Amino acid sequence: CASSVAPGGDYGYTF.

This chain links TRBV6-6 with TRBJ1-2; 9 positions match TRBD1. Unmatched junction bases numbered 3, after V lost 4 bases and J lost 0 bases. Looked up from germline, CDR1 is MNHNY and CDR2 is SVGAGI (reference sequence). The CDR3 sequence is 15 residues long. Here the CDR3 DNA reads TGTGCCAGCAGTTGGACAGGGGAAGCTAACTATGGCTACACCTTC. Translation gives CASSWTGEANYGYTF.

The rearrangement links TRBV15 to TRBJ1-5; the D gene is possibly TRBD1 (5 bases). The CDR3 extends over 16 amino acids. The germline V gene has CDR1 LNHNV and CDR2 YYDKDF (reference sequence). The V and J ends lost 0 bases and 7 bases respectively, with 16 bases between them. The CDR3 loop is CATSREGGVPRQPQHF. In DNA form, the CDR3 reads TGTGCCACCAGCAGAGAGGGAGGGGTACCGCGGCAGCCCCAGCATTTT.

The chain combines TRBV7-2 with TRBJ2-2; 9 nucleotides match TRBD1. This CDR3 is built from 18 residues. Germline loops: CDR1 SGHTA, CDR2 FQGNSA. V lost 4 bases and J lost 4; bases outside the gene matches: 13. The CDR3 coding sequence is TGTGCCAGCAGCTGGGACACGTGGGACAGGGAATTCACCGGGGAGCTGTTTTTT. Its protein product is CASSWDTWDREFTGELFF.

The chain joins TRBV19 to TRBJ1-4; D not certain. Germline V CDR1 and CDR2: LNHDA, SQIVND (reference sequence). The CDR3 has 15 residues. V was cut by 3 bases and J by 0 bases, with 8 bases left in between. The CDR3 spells CASSIPQATNEKLFF. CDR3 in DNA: TGTGCCAGTAGTATCCCCCAGGCAACTAATGAAAAACTGTTTTTT.

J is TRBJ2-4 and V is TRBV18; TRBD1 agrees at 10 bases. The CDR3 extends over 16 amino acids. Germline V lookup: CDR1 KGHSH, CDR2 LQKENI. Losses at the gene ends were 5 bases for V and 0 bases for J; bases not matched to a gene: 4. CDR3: CASSTGQGGAKNIQYF. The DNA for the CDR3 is TGTGCCAGCTCAACAGGACAGGGGGGAGCCAAAAACATTCAGTACTTC.

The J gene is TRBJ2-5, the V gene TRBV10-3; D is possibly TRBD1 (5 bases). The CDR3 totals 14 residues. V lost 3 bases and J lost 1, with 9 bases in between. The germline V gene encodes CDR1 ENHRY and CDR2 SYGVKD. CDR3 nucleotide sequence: TGTGCCATCAGTGATGCCAGGGCCCAAGAGACCCAGTACTTC. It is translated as CAISDARAQETQYF.

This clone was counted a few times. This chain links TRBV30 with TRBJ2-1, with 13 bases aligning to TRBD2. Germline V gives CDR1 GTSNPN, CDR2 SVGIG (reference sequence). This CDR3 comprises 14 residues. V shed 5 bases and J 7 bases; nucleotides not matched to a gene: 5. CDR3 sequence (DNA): TGTGCCTGGGCCGAACTAGCGGGGGGGAATGAGCAGTTCTTC. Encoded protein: CAWAELAGGNEQFF.